The rows below give T cell receptor beta chains drawn from one sample of a study of blood T cell repertoires in COVID-19. Assay used: immunoSEQ multiplex PCR; TCRdb lists only in-frame clones, some missing. The table has 15,000 to 20,000 clones, under 95% seen once. Sequences were obtained from peripheral blood. The receptors were gathered from a man aged 60-69 years with active COVID-19. The CDR3 runs from the conserved cysteine through the conserved F or W. D genes are given only for firm matches. Expanded clones get a size class; other rows say once, few or many, or leave the size out.

>.|13|TRBV6-6|.|TRBJ1-2
CASSQRRNYGYTF
TGTGCCAGCAGTCAGCGTCGGAACTATGGCTACACCTTC
>TRBD2|17|TRBV7-9|.|TRBJ2-3
CASSSPTSGGETDTQYF
TGTGCCAGCAGCTCCCCGACCAGCGGGGGGGAGACAGATACGCAGTATTTT
>TRBD2|14|TRBV9|.|TRBJ2-7
CASSVTGGGYEQYF
TGTGCCAGCAGCGTAACTGGGGGGGGTTACGAGCAGTACTTC
>.|16|TRBV29-1|.|TRBJ1-4
CSVEDPGFATNEKLFF
TGCAGCGTTGAAGATCCAGGGTTTGCAACTAATGAAAAACTGTTTTTT
>TRBD2|16|TRBV11-3|.|TRBJ2-1
CASSLDRGGVYNEQFF
TGTGCCAGCAGCTTAGATCGGGGGGGCGTCTACAATGAGCAGTTCTTC
>.|14|TRBV3-1/TRBV3-2|.|TRBJ1-5
CASSQAGNNQPQHF
TGTGCCAGCAGCCAAGCGGGGAACAATCAGCCCCAGCATTTT
>TRBD2|14|TRBV10-3|.|TRBJ2-2
CAIRGTTNTGELFF
TGTGCCATCAGGGGGACTACGAACACCGGGGAGCTGTTTTTT
>.|14|TRBV7-8|.|TRBJ2-1
CASSRGRGVGWQFF
TGTGCCAGCAGCCGGGGCAGGGGGGTCGGTTGGCAGTTCTTC
>.|11|TRBV6-6|.|TRBJ1-1
CASGGGTEAFF
TGTGCCAGCGGAGGTGGCACTGAAGCTTTCTTT
>TRBD1|13|TRBV5-1|.|TRBJ1-2
CASMGQGNYGYTF
TGCGCCAGCATGGGACAGGGTAACTATGGCTACACCTTC
>TRBD2|16|TRBV7-9|.|TRBJ2-2
CASRSAGGPNTGELFF
TGTGCCAGCAGATCCGCGGGGGGGCCGAACACCGGGGAGCTGTTTTTT
>.|13|TRBV9|.|TRBJ1-3
CASSAGDGNTIYF
TGTGCCAGCAGCGCAGGGGACGGAAACACCATATATTTT
>.|14|TRBV4-1|.|TRBJ1-2
CASSQNLLLYGYTF
TGCGCCAGCAGCCAGAATCTACTTCTCTATGGCTACACCTTC
>TRBD1|13|TRBV14|.|TRBJ1-1
CASSRKQGGEAFF
TGTGCCAGCAGCCGAAAACAGGGGGGGGAAGCTTTCTTT
>TRBD1|15|TRBV15|.|TRBJ2-5
CATSRMGQRQETQYF
TGTGCCACCAGCAGAATGGGACAGCGACAAGAGACCCAGTACTTC
>TRBD2|16|TRBV5-8|.|TRBJ2-1
CASSFDSGGTYNEQFF
TGTGCCAGCAGCTTTGACAGCGGGGGAACATACAATGAGCAGTTCTTC
>.|15|TRBV10-1|.|TRBJ2-5
CASSESGRGQETQYF
TGCGCCAGCAGTGAGTCAGGAAGGGGCCAAGAGACCCAGTACTTC
>TRBD1|16|TRBV5-1|.|TRBJ1-4
CASSPQGATVNEKLFF
TGCGCCAGCAGCCCACAGGGGGCGACGGTGAATGAAAAACTGTTTTTT
>TRBD2|17|TRBV4-1|.|TRBJ2-1
CASRLTSGGLAYNEQFF
TGCGCCAGCAGACTTACTAGCGGGGGGCTAGCTTACAATGAGCAGTTCTTC
>TRBD2|19|TRBV6-6|.|TRBJ2-3
CASSSLTLRGGADTDTQYF
TGTGCCAGCAGCTCCCTAACTCTCCGCGGGGGGGCGGATACAGATACGCAGTATTTT
>.|13|TRBV11-3|.|TRBJ2-1
CASSWGERGEQFF
TGTGCCAGCAGCTGGGGGGAACGGGGTGAGCAGTTCTTC
>.|14|TRBV14|.|TRBJ2-1
CASSPVDSTNEQFF
TGTGCCAGCAGCCCAGTCGACAGTACCAATGAGCAGTTCTTC
>.|16|TRBV28|.|TRBJ1-2
CASSSSGITLNYGYTF
TGTGCCAGCAGTTCCTCAGGGATCACACTTAACTATGGCTACACCTTC
>TRBD2|15|TRBV29-1|.|TRBJ2-5
CSVESRLAGGGTQYF
TGCAGCGTTGAATCTCGCCTAGCGGGGGGCGGGACCCAGTACTTC
>TRBD1|14|TRBV6-5|.|TRBJ1-5
CASSLKTGLQPQHF
TGTGCCAGCAGCTTAAAGACAGGGCTCCAGCCCCAGCATTTT
>.|14|TRBV29-1|.|TRBJ1-2
CSVYHGGGGYGYTF
TGCAGCGTCTACCACGGGGGGGGAGGCTATGGCTACACCTTC
>.|20|TRBV12-5|.|TRBJ1-1
CASGLVLGRPRNPRNTEAFF
TGTGCTAGTGGTTTGGTCCTCGGCAGGCCAAGGAATCCAAGGAACACTGAAGCTTTCTTT
>TRBD2|14|TRBV29-1|.|TRBJ2-3
CSVGTSGGPDTQYF
TGCAGCGTCGGGACTAGCGGGGGACCAGATACGCAGTATTTT
>TRBD1|16|TRBV6-5|.|TRBJ1-5
CASSYSSGQAPLPQHF
TGTGCCAGCAGTTACTCGAGTGGACAGGCCCCCTTGCCCCAGCATTTT
>TRBD1|13|TRBV5-1|few|TRBJ2-5
CASSEDRVETQYF
TGCGCCAGCAGCGAAGACAGGGTTGAGACCCAGTACTTC
>TRBD1|14|TRBV29-1|.|TRBJ2-5
CSVERDREGETQYF
TGCAGCGTTGAGCGGGACAGGGAAGGTGAGACCCAGTACTTC
>TRBD1|13|TRBV12-3/TRBV12-4|.|TRBJ1-5
CASSLRDRGPQHF
TGTGCCAGCAGTTTAAGGGACAGGGGGCCCCAGCATTTT
>TRBD1|15|TRBV18|.|TRBJ2-1
CASSPRTGRSAEQFF
TGTGCCAGCTCACCACGGACAGGCCGATCGGCTGAGCAGTTCTTC
>.|16|TRBV6-4|.|TRBJ2-6
CASSAGRSSGANVLTF
TGTGCCAGCAGCGCGGGACGCTCCTCTGGGGCCAACGTCCTGACTTTC
>.|14|TRBV9|.|TRBJ1-1
CASSVSGVGTEAFF
TGTGCCAGCAGCGTATCAGGGGTGGGCACTGAAGCTTTCTTT
>.|14|TRBV6-6|.|TRBJ1-1
CASSQGIVNTEAFF
TGTGCCAGCAGTCAGGGGATAGTGAACACTGAAGCTTTCTTT
>TRBD2|15|TRBV5-1|.|TRBJ2-1
CASRLLAGGPNEQFF
TGCGCCAGCAGACTCCTAGCGGGGGGGCCAAATGAGCAGTTCTTC
>TRBD1|16|TRBV5-1|.|TRBJ2-5
CASSFVRDRGQETQYF
TGCGCCAGCAGCTTCGTTAGGGACAGGGGGCAAGAGACCCAGTACTTC
>.|15|TRBV28|.|TRBJ2-3
CASSSPTALTDTQYF
TGTGCCAGCAGCTCCCCGACAGCACTCACAGATACGCAGTATTTT
>TRBD2|16|TRBV7-2|.|TRBJ2-3
CASSLVLAGGKDTQYF
TGTGCCAGCAGCTTAGTACTAGCGGGGGGGAAAGATACGCAGTATTTT
>TRBD2|18|TRBV7-9|.|TRBJ2-3
CASTVGGGGGISTDTQYF
TGTGCCAGCACGGTCGGAGGTGGCGGGGGGATTAGCACAGATACGCAGTATTTT
>.|13|TRBV7-6|.|TRBJ2-5
CASGRGRQETQYF
TGTGCCAGCGGGCGGGGGCGCCAAGAGACCCAGTACTTC
>.|12|TRBV5-8|.|TRBJ2-4
CASSPSIGIQYF
TGTGCCAGCAGCCCCTCTATCGGCATTCAGTACTTC
>.|15|TRBV29-1|.|TRBJ1-1
CSVIALVTENTEAFF
TGCAGCGTTATAGCACTCGTGACAGAGAACACTGAAGCTTTCTTT
>.|15|TRBV15|.|TRBJ2-5
CATSRDLAGQETQYF
TGTGCCACCAGCAGAGATCTGGCGGGCCAAGAGACCCAGTACTTC
>.|16|TRBV20-1|.|TRBJ2-3
CSASGLVAASTDTQYF
TGCAGTGCTAGTGGGCTGGTAGCGGCTAGCACAGATACGCAGTATTTT
>.|16|TRBV18|.|TRBJ1-3
CASSAGGTNSGNTIYF
TGTGCCAGCTCCGCGGGAGGGACAAACTCTGGAAACACCATATATTTT
>.|14|TRBV9|.|TRBJ1-2
CASSVGTENYGYTF
TGTGCCAGCAGCGTAGGGACAGAGAACTATGGCTACACCTTC
>.|15|TRBV9|.|TRBJ2-5
CASSPAEGERETQYF
TGTGCCAGCAGCCCAGCGGAGGGCGAGCGGGAGACCCAGTACTTC
>TRBD1|14|TRBV10-3|.|TRBJ2-2
CASGTGVVIGELFF
TGTGCCTCGGGGACAGGGGTAGTAATCGGGGAGCTGTTTTTT
>.|18|TRBV28|.|TRBJ1-6
CASSSPGVLGSYNSPLHF
TGTGCCAGCAGTTCCCCCGGGGTTTTAGGCTCCTATAATTCACCCCTCCACTTT
>.|14|TRBV10-2|once|TRBJ1-4
CASSLDVSNEKLFF
TGCGCCAGCAGTCTAGACGTATCTAATGAAAAACTGTTTTTT
>TRBD1|15|TRBV4-1|.|TRBJ1-2
CASSHPTGVDYGYTF
TGCGCCAGCAGCCATCCGACAGGGGTCGACTATGGCTACACCTTC
>TRBD2|16|TRBV4-2|.|TRBJ2-1
CASSQNLAGAYNEQFF
TGTGCCAGCAGCCAAAATCTAGCGGGGGCTTACAATGAGCAGTTCTTC
>TRBD1|17|TRBV7-9|.|TRBJ1-2
CASSRWTGGAGVGGYTF
TGTGCCAGCAGCCGCTGGACAGGGGGCGCGGGTGTAGGTGGCTACACCTTC